This entry lists 21 T cell receptor beta chains sequenced from one sample in a study of neoadjuvant anti-PD-1 for oral cavity cancer (dated by TCRdb to about 2021). The sample's time point label, in plain terms: before neoadjuvant nivolumab. The protocol used for the library was the immunoSEQ multiplex PCR assay. TCRdb limited this immuneACCESS table to in-frame rearrangements with V and J called. A share of clones is missing; checked studies link under half to unresolved V genes, and the rest is unexplained. The sample records roughly 14,000 clones, 66% of which are singletons. 2% to 2.5% of the sample is held by the ten biggest clonotypes. The specimen comprised PBMCs, sampled before nivolumab (anti-PD-1) treatment. Every receptor here comes from a person between 40 and 80 years old with oral cavity squamous cell carcinoma.

V gene TRBV7-6 combines with J gene TRBJ2-7; 8 bases are a match to TRBD1. V gave up 5 bases and J gave up 4 bases; unmatched junction bases: 7. Germline loops: CDR1 SGHVS, CDR2 FNYEAQ. CDR3 length: 14 amino acids. The CDR3 loop reads CASSRDRGAYEQYF. CDR3 in DNA: TGTGCCAGCAGCCGCGACAGGGGAGCTTACGAGCAGTACTTC.

This clone came up a few times. The J gene is TRBJ1-1, the V gene TRBV2; no clear D. The CDR3 consists of 14 residues. Germline CDR1 is SNHLY and CDR2 is FYNNEI. V was pared by 8 bases and J by 3 bases, with 16 bases between. CDR3 sequence reads: CASPRGGWDTEAFF. The CDR3 nucleotides are TGTGCCAGCCCTCGGGGAGGGTGGGACACTGAAGCTTTCTTT.

The chain recombines TRBV6-5 with TRBJ1-4; possible D gene TRBD1, 5 bases. CDR3 length: 15 residues. With 5 bases removed from V and 8 bases from J, the gap between germline ends came to 18 bases. Germline loops: CDR1 MNHEY, CDR2 SVGAGI. For the CDR3, the DNA is TGTGCCAGCAGTCAGGCGGCACGGGGGAGGGAAAAACTGTTTTTT. Protein: CASSQAARGREKLFF.

The chain uses TRBV10-3 and TRBJ1-1; TRBD1 agrees at 9 bases. The CDR3 totals 14 residues. V gave up 6 bases and J gave up 0 bases; unmatched junction bases: 2. The V gene's germline CDR1 is ENHRY and CDR2 SYGVKD. The CDR3 loop is CAIRQGAVNTEAFF. In DNA, the CDR3 is TGTGCCATCAGACAGGGGGCCGTGAACACTGAAGCTTTCTTT.

The chain joins TRBV7-9 to TRBJ1-5; TRBD1 matches at 7 bases. Germline CDR1 SEHNR, CDR2 FQNEAQ (reference sequence). J gave up 3 bases and V 2 bases, and 13 bases lay outside the gene matches. The CDR3 extends over 18 amino acids. In nucleotides, the CDR3 is TGTGCCAGCAGCTTATCTCATACGACAGGGACTTTCAATCAGCCCCAGCATTTT. Translation gives CASSLSHTTGTFNQPQHF.

This clone was counted a few times. The rearrangement uses TRBV7-9 and TRBJ1-1, with 7 positions matching TRBD1. Trimming cost V 4 bases and J 6 bases; bases outside gene matches: 5. The CDR3 length is 13 residues. Looked up from germline, CDR1 is SEHNR and CDR2 is FQNEAQ (reference sequence). CDR3 in DNA: TGTGCCAGCAGCTGGGCGGGACAGCCTGAAGCTTTCTTT. It is translated as CASSWAGQPEAFF.

The chain combines TRBV19 with TRBJ1-2; TRBD1 might be the D (5 bases). The V gene's germline CDR1 is LNHDA and CDR2 SQIVND (reference sequence). This CDR3 comprises 13 residues. V was shortened by 5 bases and J by 8 bases, with 15 bases between the two germline ends. The CDR3 here is CASSSRDQRGYTF. Here the CDR3 DNA reads TGTGCCAGTAGTTCCCGGGACCAGAGAGGCTACACCTTC.

The chain carries TRBV7-9 and TRBJ2-7; D gene uncertain. The CDR3 contains 12 residues. The V end lost 1 base, the J end lost 6 bases, and 7 bases lay between the germline ends. Germline CDR1 is SEHNR and CDR2 is FQNEAQ (reference sequence). The CDR3 DNA follows: TGTGCCAGCAGCTTAGGGTTCGGCGAGCAGTACTTC. The encoded protein is CASSLGFGEQYF.

The chain is built from TRBV6-6 and TRBJ1-2; unclear D gene. Per germline, CDR1 MNHNY and CDR2 SVGAGI (reference sequence). The CDR3 runs to 11 residues. The germline V and J ends were trimmed by 6 bases and 3 bases, with 5 bases remaining between them. The DNA for the CDR3 is TGTGCCAGCAGCCTTGACTATGGCTACACCTTC. It encodes CASSLDYGYTF.

The rearrangement uses TRBV2 and TRBJ2-7; no definite D call. There are 12 residues in the CDR3. V lost 6 bases and J 2 bases, leaving 8 bases between the germline ends. The V gene's germline CDR1 is SNHLY and CDR2 FYNNEI. The CDR3 bases are TGTGCCAGCAGGCCTCGAACCTACGAGCAGTACTTC. It translates to CASRPRTYEQYF.

The chain employs TRBV6-5 and TRBJ2-2, with TRBD2 matching 8 bases. The V gene end was trimmed by 8 bases and the J gene end by 5 bases; junction bases not matched to a gene: 7. Germline V gene lookup returns CDR1 MNHEY and CDR2 SVGAGI. The CDR3 is 14 residues long. CDR3 loop: CASSRGGRTGELFF. As DNA, the CDR3 is TGTGCCAGCTCCCGGGGGGGGAGGACCGGGGAGCTGTTTTTT.

The gene calls are TRBV2 and TRBJ2-2; TRBD2 might be the D (6 bases). CDR3 length: 14 amino acids. Trimming removed 6 bases at V and 6 bases at J, with 14 bases between. Per germline, CDR1 SNHLY and CDR2 FYNNEI. This CDR3 is CASSAWDSAGELFF. The CDR3 DNA is TGTGCCAGCAGCGCCTGGGACTCCGCCGGGGAGCTGTTTTTT.

The chain joins TRBV10-2 to TRBJ2-7, with TRBD1 identical over 11 bases. The CDR3 sequence is 14 residues long. The germline V gene has CDR1 WSHSY and CDR2 SAAADI. V gave up 6 bases and J gave up 4 bases; unmatched junction bases: 5. In DNA form, the CDR3 reads TGCGCCAGCAGGCCGGGACAGGGGGTGTACGAGCAGTACTTC. This encodes CASRPGQGVYEQYF.

This rearrangement joins TRBV2 to TRBJ2-7, with D uncertain. V shed 3 bases and J shed 0 bases, with 6 bases lying between them. The CDR3 sequence is 13 residues long. Germline-derived CDR1 and CDR2 are SNHLY and FYNNEI. The CDR3: CASSEGYSYEQYF. CDR3 nucleotides: TGTGCCAGCAGTGAGGGTTACTCCTACGAGCAGTACTTC. Variable domain in full (rest from reference TRBV2 and TRBJ2-7): EPEVTQTPSHQVTQMGQEVILRCVPISNHLYFYWYRQILGQKVEFLVSFYNNEISEKSEIFDDQFSVERPDGSNFTLKIRSTKLEDSAMYFCASSEGYSYEQYFGPGTRLTVT.

The CDR3 DNA reads as TGCGCCAGCAGCTCGGGACAGGGAGATACGCAGTATTTT. Encoded protein: CASSSGQGDTQYF. The chain uses TRBV5-1 and TRBJ2-3, with 9 bases fitting TRBD1. The length of the CDR3 is 13 residues. The germline gives CDR1 SGHRS, CDR2 YFSETQ. V lost 3 bases to trimming and J lost 5 bases; unmatched junction nucleotides: 1.

The genes are TRBV6-5 and TRBJ1-1; TRBD1 might be the D (6 bases). V shed 4 bases and J shed 5 bases, with 20 bases lying between them. The CDR3 runs 16 residues. Germline V lookup: CDR1 MNHEY, CDR2 SVGAGI. The CDR3 DNA is TGTGCCAGCAGTTCGAATCACAGGGCACAAGAAACTGAAGCTTTCTTT. This sequence encodes CASSSNHRAQETEAFF.

The chain carries TRBV4-1 and TRBJ2-3; possibly TRBD2 for D (6 bases). The CDR3 loop spans 14 amino acids. Germline-derived CDR1 and CDR2 are MGHRA and YSYEKL. Trimming stripped 6 bases from V and 1 base from J, with 11 bases between. The CDR3 spells CASSLSGGTDTQYF. CDR3 nucleotide sequence: TGCGCCAGCAGTCTGTCGGGGGGCACAGATACGCAGTATTTT.

This chain connects TRBV15 to TRBJ1-1, with D maybe TRBD1 (5 bases). The CDR3 contains 14 residues. V shed 1 base and J shed 4 bases, with 10 bases lying between them. Germline CDR1 LNHNV, CDR2 YYDKDF (reference sequence). CDR3 sequence reads: CATSRGVGGTEAFF. In DNA form, the CDR3 reads TGTGCCACCAGCAGAGGGGTCGGGGGCACTGAAGCTTTCTTT.

The genes are TRBV7-9 and TRBJ2-6; the D gene could be TRBD1 or TRBD2 (5 bases each). This CDR3 contains 16 residues. Germline-derived CDR1 and CDR2 are SEHNR and FQNEAQ (reference sequence). V was pared by 0 bases and J by 2 bases, with 8 bases between. The CDR3 loop reads CASSLAGPTGANVLTF. In DNA form, the CDR3 reads TGTGCCAGCAGCTTAGCGGGACCAACTGGGGCCAACGTCCTGACTTTC.

There are a few counts of this clone. The CDR3 here is CASSLSLGQPQHF. As DNA, the CDR3 is TGCGCCAGCAGCTTAAGTCTTGGCCAGCCCCAGCATTTT. The rearrangement uses TRBV5-1 and TRBJ1-5, with no clear D. Germline lookup yields CDR1 SGHRS and CDR2 YFSETQ. The V gene lost 2 bases and the J gene lost 7 bases, with 10 bases spanning the gap. This CDR3 is 13 amino acids long.

This chain connects TRBV5-1 to TRBJ2-1; TRBD2 might be the D (5 bases). CDR1 is SGHRS and CDR2 is YFSETQ in the germline V gene. V was clipped by 0 bases and J by 8 bases, with 18 bases between them. The CDR3 has 16 amino acids. The CDR3 spells CASSLGQASLGDEQFF. The CDR3 bases are TGCGCCAGCAGCTTGGGACAAGCGTCCCTCGGGGATGAGCAGTTCTTC.